Sequencing of this T cell receptor (beta chain) was carried out in a study of shared clonotypes between healthy human individuals. Genomic DNA belonging to each subset was distributed in equal measure over several immunoSEQ plates. Replicate PCRs from sorted subsets contained around 200 ng DNA, which is around 30,000 T cell genomes. Profiling relied on immunoSEQ multiplex PCR, and the TCRdb table lists in-frame clones only, not all of them. The sample has around 2.5 million clones, approximately 94% seen once. Germline V CDR1 and CDR2: SGHNT, YENEEA. J lost 3 bases, V lost 5 bases, and 6 bases had no gene match. The CDR3 is 15 residues long.

The receptor comes from a man younger than 35 in good health. Some clones in this sample may be carry-over from other donors' samples. Sequenced material: naive CD4+ T cells from PBMCs. Subset of the sample: CD45RA+ positively selected. V is TRBV11-3 and J is TRBJ2-2; TRBD1 agrees at 7 bases. The CDR3: CASSPTGRDTGELFF. For the CDR3, the DNA is TGTGCCAGCAGCCCGACAGGGAGAGACACCGGGGAGCTGTTTTTT.